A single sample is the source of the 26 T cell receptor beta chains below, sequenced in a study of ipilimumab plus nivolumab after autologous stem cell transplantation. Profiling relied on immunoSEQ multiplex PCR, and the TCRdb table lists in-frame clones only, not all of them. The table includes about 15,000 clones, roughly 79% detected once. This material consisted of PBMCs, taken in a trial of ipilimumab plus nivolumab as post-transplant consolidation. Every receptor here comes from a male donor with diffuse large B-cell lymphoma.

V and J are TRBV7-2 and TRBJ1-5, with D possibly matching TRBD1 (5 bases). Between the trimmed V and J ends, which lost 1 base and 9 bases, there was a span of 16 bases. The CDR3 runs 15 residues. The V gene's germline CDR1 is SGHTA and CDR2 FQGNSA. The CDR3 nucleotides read TGTGCCAGCAGCTTAGGTGGACACATAGAGGGGCCCCAGCATTTT. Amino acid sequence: CASSLGGHIEGPQHF.

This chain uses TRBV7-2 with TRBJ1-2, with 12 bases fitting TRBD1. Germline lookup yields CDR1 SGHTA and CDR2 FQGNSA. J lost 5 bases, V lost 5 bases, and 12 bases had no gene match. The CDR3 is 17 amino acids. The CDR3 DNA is TGTGCCAGCAGCACAGGGGCCTGGGGACAGGGGGCATATGGCTACACCTTC. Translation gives CASSTGAWGQGAYGYTF.

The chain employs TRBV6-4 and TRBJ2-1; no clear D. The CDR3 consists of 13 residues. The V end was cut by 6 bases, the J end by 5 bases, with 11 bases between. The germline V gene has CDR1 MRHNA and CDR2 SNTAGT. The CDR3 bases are TGTGCCAGCAGCAGCCGATCCCACAATGAGCAGTTCTTC. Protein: CASSSRSHNEQFF.

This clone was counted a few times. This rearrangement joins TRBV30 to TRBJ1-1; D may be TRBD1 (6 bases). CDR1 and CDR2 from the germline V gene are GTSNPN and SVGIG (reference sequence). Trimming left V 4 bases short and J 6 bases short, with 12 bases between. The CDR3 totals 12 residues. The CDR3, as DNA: TGTGCCTGGAAGTACAGGGTCTCTGAAGCTTTCTTT. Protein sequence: CAWKYRVSEAFF.

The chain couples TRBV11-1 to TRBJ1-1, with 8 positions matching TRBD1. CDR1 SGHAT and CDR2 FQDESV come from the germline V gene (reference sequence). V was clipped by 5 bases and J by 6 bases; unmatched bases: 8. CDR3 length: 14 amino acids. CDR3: CASSPDGQGPEAFF. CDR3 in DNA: TGTGCCAGCAGCCCCGACGGACAGGGCCCTGAAGCTTTCTTT.

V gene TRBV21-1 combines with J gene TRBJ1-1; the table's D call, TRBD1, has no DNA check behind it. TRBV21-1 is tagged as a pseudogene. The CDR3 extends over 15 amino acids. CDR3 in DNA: TGTGCCAGCCTTTCCTTGGCCAGGGGGAACACTGAAGCTTTCTTT. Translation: CASLSLARGNTEAFF.

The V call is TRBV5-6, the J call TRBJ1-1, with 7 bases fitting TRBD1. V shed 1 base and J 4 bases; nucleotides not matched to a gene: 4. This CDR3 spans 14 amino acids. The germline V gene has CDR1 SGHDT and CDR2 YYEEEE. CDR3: CASSLPTGSTEAFF. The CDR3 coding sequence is TGTGCCAGCAGCTTGCCGACAGGGAGCACTGAAGCTTTCTTT.

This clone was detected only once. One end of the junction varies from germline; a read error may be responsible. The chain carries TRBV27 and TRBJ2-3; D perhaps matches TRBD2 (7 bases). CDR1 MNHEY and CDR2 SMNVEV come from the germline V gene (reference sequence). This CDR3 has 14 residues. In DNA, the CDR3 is TGTGCCAGCAGGAGGACAGCCTTGGACGGGGGGTCTACGTTT. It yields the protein CASRRTALDGGSTF.

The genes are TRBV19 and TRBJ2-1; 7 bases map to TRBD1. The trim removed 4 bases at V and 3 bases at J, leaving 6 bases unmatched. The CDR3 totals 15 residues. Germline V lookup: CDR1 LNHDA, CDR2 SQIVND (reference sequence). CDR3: CASSTDRALYNEQFF. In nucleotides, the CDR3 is TGTGCCAGTAGTACTGACAGGGCCCTCTACAATGAGCAGTTCTTC.

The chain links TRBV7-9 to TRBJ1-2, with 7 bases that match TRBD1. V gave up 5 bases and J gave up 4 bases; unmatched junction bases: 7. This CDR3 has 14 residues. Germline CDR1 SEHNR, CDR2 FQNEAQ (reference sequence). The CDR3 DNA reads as TGTGCCAGCAGCCCAGGGGGGAAAAGCTATGGCTACACCTTC. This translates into CASSPGGKSYGYTF.

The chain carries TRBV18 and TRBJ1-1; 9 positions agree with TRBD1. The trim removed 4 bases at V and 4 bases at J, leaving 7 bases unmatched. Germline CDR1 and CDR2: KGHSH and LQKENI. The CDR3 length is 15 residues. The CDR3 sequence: CASSLQGAGSTEAFF. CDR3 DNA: TGTGCCAGCTCACTACAGGGGGCGGGCAGCACTGAAGCTTTCTTT.

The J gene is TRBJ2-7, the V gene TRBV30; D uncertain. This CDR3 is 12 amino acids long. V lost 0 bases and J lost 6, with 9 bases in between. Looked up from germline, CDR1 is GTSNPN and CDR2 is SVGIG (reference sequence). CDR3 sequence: CAWSVGPGEQYF. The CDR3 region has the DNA TGTGCCTGGAGTGTGGGCCCGGGCGAGCAGTACTTC.

CDR3 nucleotide sequence: TGCGCCAGCAGCTTGGTGGAGACCCAGTACTTC. Its protein product is CASSLVETQYF. The genes are TRBV5-1 and TRBJ2-5; D not certain. The CDR3 contains 11 residues. Germline V gene data show CDR1 as SGHRS and CDR2 as YFSETQ. Trimming took off 0 bases at V and 5 bases at J, with 2 bases between the two ends. Filled out from reference TRBV5-1 and TRBJ2-5, the complete variable domain reads KAGVTQTPRYLIKTRGQQVTLSCSPISGHRSVSWYQQTPGQGLQFLFEYFSETQRNKGNFPGRFSGRQFSNSRSEMNVSTLELGDSALYLCASSLVETQYFGPGTRLLVL.

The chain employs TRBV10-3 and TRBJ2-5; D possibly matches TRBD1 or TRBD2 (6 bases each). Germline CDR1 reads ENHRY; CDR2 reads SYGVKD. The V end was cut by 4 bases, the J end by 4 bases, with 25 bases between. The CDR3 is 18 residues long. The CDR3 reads CAISATRIYREEGETQYF. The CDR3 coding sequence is TGTGCCATCAGTGCCACCCGTATATACAGGGAGGAAGGAGAGACCCAGTACTTC.

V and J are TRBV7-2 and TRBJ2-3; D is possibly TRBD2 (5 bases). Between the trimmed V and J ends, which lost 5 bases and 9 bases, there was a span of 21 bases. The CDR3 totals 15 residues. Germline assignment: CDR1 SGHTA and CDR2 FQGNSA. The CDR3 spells CASSARVFPGSTQYF. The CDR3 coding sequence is TGTGCCAGCAGCGCCCGGGTCTTTCCGGGGTCCACGCAGTATTTT.

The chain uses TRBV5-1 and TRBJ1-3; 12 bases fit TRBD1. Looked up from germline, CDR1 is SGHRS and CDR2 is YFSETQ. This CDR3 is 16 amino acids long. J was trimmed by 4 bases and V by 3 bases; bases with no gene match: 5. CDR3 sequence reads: CASSSGQGALGNTIYF. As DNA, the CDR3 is TGCGCCAGCAGCTCGGGACAGGGGGCGCTCGGAAACACCATATATTTT.

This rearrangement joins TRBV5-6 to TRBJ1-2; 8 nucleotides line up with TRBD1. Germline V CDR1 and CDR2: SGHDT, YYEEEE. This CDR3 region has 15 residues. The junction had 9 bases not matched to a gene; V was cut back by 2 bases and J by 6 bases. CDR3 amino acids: CASSFADREVNGYTF. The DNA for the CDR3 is TGTGCCAGCAGCTTCGCGGACAGGGAGGTAAATGGCTACACCTTC.

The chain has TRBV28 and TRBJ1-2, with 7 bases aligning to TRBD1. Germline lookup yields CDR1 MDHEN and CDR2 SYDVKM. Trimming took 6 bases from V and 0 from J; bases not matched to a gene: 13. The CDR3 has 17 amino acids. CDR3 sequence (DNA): TGTGCCAGCAGCTTCTCCGGGACAGCAAACTCTAACTATGGCTACACCTTC. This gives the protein CASSFSGTANSNYGYTF.

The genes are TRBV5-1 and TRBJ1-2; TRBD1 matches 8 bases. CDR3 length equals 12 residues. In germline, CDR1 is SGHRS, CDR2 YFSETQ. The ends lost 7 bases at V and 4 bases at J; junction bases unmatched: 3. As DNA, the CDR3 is TGCGCCAGCGGGACAGGTGTCTATGGCTACACCTTC. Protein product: CASGTGVYGYTF.

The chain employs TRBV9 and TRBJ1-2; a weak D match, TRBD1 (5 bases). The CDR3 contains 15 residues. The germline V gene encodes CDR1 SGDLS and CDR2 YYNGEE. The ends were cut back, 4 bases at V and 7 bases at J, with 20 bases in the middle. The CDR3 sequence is CASSTGGRAQLGYTF. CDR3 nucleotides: TGTGCCAGCAGCACGGGTGGCAGGGCTCAACTTGGCTACACCTTC.

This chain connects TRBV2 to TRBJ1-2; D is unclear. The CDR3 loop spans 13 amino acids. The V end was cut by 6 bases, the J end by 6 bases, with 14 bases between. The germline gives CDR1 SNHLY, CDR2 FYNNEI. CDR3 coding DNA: TGTGCCAGCAGGGCCCGGGGTAGCAATGGCTACACCTTC. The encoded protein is CASRARGSNGYTF.

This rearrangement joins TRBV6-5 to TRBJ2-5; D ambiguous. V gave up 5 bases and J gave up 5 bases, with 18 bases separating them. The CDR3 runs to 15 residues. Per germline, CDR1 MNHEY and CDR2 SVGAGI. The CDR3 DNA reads TGTGCCAGCAGTCAAGGAAGCTTCGCCGGGGAGACCCAGTACTTC. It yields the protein CASSQGSFAGETQYF.

CDR3 nucleotides: TGTGCCAGCAGCCAAGGTCCCGGGACTAGCGGACTCTACGAGCAGTACTTC. Its translation: CASSQGPGTSGLYEQYF. V is TRBV4-2 and J is TRBJ2-7; TRBD2 aligns across 11 bases. CDR1 is LGHNA, CDR2 YNFKEQ, per germline. V lost 1 base to trimming and J lost 3 bases; unmatched junction nucleotides: 8. This CDR3 comprises 17 residues.

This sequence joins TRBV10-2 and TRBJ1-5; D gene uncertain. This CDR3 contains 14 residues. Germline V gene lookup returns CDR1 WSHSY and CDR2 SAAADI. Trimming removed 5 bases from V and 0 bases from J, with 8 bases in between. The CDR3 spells CASSHLNSNQPQHF. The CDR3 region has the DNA TGCGCCAGCAGTCACTTAAATAGCAATCAGCCCCAGCATTTT.

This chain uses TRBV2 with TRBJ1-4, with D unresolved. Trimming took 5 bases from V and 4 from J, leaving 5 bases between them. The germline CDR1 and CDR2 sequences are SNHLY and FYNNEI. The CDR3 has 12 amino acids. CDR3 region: CASSPVNEKLFF. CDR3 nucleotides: TGTGCCAGCAGTCCGGTTAATGAAAAACTGTTTTTT.

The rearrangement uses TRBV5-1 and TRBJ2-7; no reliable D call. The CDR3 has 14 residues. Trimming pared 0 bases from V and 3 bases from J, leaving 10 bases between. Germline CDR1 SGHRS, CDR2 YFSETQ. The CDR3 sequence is CASSLVQVFYEQYF. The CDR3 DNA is TGCGCCAGCAGCTTGGTCCAGGTATTCTACGAGCAGTACTTC.